A selection of T cell receptor beta chains follows, all from one sample in a study of T-cell memory formation after mild COVID-19. TCRdb reanalysed the 5' RACE reads using MiXCR and keeps one entry per CDR3 protein. This sample has 350,000 to 400,000 distinct CDR3 sequences, with 13% to 15% found just once. The sequencing input was PBMCs or a T cell subset sorted from them (not recorded which). The origin of the receptors is a man between 18 and 29 years old who had mild COVID-19 (a few samples of this study predate the infection). Cell type and time point are not known. The CDR3 runs from the conserved cysteine through the conserved F or W. D genes are given only for firm matches. The listing skips clone size in some rows; elsewhere it reads once, few, many or a size class.

V	size	J	D	CDR3	DNA
TRBV19	few	TRBJ2-7	NA	CASSNGGYEQYF	TGTGCCAGTAGTAACGGCGGCTACGAGCAGTACTTC
TRBV18	NA	TRBJ2-5	NA	CASSPGDKETQYF	TGTGCCAGCTCACCAGGGGATAAAGAGACCCAGTACTTC
TRBV5-5	NA	TRBJ2-7	TRBD2	CASSVGTSGTLEQYF	TGTGCCAGCAGCGTCGGGACTAGCGGAACTTTAGAGCAGTACTTC
TRBV5-1	few	TRBJ2-7	NA	CASSLGPLGEQYF	TGCGCCAGCAGCTTGGGCCCCCTGGGTGAGCAGTACTTC
TRBV6-2/TRBV6-3	NA	TRBJ2-5	TRBD2	CASTTSGAGETQYF	TGTGCCAGCACGACTAGCGGGGCGGGGGAGACCCAGTACTTC
TRBV12-3/TRBV12-4	NA	TRBJ2-7	NA	CASRSTGHYEQYF	TGTGCCAGCAGATCGACAGGACACTACGAGCAGTACTTC
TRBV4-3	NA	TRBJ2-3	NA	CASSQATGADTQYF	TGCGCCAGCAGCCAAGCGACGGGGGCGGATACGCAGTATTTT
TRBV14	few	TRBJ2-1	TRBD1	CASSLPRDRGYNEQFF	TGTGCCAGCAGCCTTCCCCGGGACAGGGGTTACAATGAGCAGTTCTTC
TRBV18	few	TRBJ1-1	NA	CASSSQGRNTEAFF	TGTGCCAGCTCTTCCCAGGGGCGGAACACTGAAGCTTTCTTT
TRBV6-2/TRBV6-3	few	TRBJ2-1	NA	CASSYSTVLPLSNEQFF	TGTGCCAGCAGTTACTCCACAGTGCTCCCCCTCAGCAATGAGCAGTTCTTC
TRBV5-4	many	TRBJ2-3	NA	CASSPSGLGGDTQYF	TGTGCCAGCAGCCCGTCCGGACTGGGCGGGGATACGCAGTATTTT
TRBV7-9	NA	TRBJ2-7	NA	CASSFDGVYEQYF	TGTGCCAGCAGCTTCGACGGGGTCTACGAGCAGTACTTC
TRBV11-2	many	TRBJ2-1	TRBD2	CASSPNPSGGSYNEQFF	TGTGCCAGCAGCCCAAACCCTAGCGGGGGGTCCTACAATGAGCAGTTCTTC
TRBV3-1	NA	TRBJ2-7	TRBD1	CASSEQGTYEQYF	TGTGCCAGCAGCGAACAGGGGACCTACGAGCAGTACTTC
TRBV10-3	NA	TRBJ1-1	NA	CAIRPRGEDTEAFF	TGTGCCATCCGCCCGAGGGGCGAGGACACTGAAGCTTTCTTT
TRBV4-3	few	TRBJ2-7	NA	CASSQEDGYEQYF	TGCGCCAGCAGCCAAGAGGACGGCTACGAGCAGTACTTC
TRBV5-4	NA	TRBJ2-1	TRBD2	CASSPRAGDYNEQFF	TGTGCCAGCAGCCCTAGAGCGGGGGATTACAATGAGCAGTTCTTC
TRBV7-3	few	TRBJ2-3	TRBD1	CASSSGTGKNTQYF	TGTGCCAGCAGCTCCGGGACAGGAAAGAATACGCAGTATTTT
TRBV6-6	NA	TRBJ2-2	NA	CASETIGSRGELFF	TGTGCCAGCGAAACAATTGGATCACGCGGGGAGCTGTTTTTT
TRBV11-2	few	TRBJ1-2	TRBD1	CASSLDEGQGAYGYTF	TGTGCCAGCAGCTTAGATGAGGGACAGGGGGCTTACGGCTACACCTTC
TRBV3-1	NA	TRBJ2-3	NA	CASSWINLRYF	TGTGCCAGCAGCTGGATAAATCTCCGGTATTTT
TRBV7-3	NA	TRBJ1-1	TRBD1	CASSSGDRDTEAFF	TGTGCCAGCAGCTCGGGGGACAGAGACACTGAAGCTTTCTTT
TRBV6-2/TRBV6-3	NA	TRBJ1-1	NA	CASSYDRERGTEAFF	TGTGCCAGCAGTTACGACCGGGAGAGAGGCACTGAAGCTTTCTTT
TRBV7-9	NA	TRBJ1-1	TRBD1	CASSATGIRNTEAFF	TGTGCCAGCAGCGCGACAGGGATCAGGAACACTGAAGCTTTCTTT
TRBV10-1	many	TRBJ2-3	NA	CASSTGTGLLDTQYF	TGCGCCAGCAGTACCGGGACTGGCCTCCTCGATACGCAGTATTTT
TRBV18	NA	TRBJ2-2	TRBD1	CASSPTGAANTGELFF	TGTGCCAGCTCCCCGACAGGGGCCGCGAACACCGGGGAGCTGTTTTTT
TRBV5-1	many	TRBJ1-2	TRBD1	CASSDRDRERYGYTF	TGCGCCAGCAGCGACCGGGACAGGGAAAGATATGGCTACACCTTC
TRBV20-1	NA	TRBJ2-7	NA	CSAPRFYEQYF	TGCAGTGCGCCGAGATTCTACGAGCAGTACTTC
TRBV29-1	NA	TRBJ1-2	NA	CSVGQTNYGYTF	TGCAGCGTTGGACAGACGAACTATGGCTACACCTTC
TRBV6-5	NA	TRBJ2-1	NA	CASSYRATYNEQFF	TGTGCCAGCAGTTACCGGGCGACCTACAATGAGCAGTTCTTC
TRBV25-1	NA	TRBJ2-1	TRBD2	CASSEYSGGGGATF	TGTGCCAGCAGTGAATATAGCGGGGGTGGAGGGGCCACCTTC
TRBV12-3/TRBV12-4	many	TRBJ2-4	TRBD2	CASSFPATSGGVGAKNIQYF	TGTGCCAGCAGTTTTCCGGCGACTAGCGGGGGAGTCGGGGCCAAAAACATTCAGTACTTC